Sequencing of this T cell receptor (beta chain) was carried out in a study of T-cell reconstitution after alpha-beta-depleted transplantation in children. This clonotype was recorded at least ten times. Germline CDR1 is MNHNS and CDR2 is SASEGT. V was trimmed by 5 bases and J by 4 bases, leaving 20 bases between them. This CDR3 comprises 16 residues. As it was prepared, the TCRbeta library received unique molecular identifiers. TCRdb used MiXCR to reprocess the PCR reads, holding one entry per CDR3 protein. The table includes a few hundred thousand distinct CDR3 sequences, just over 20% detected once.

The specimen was PBMCs from the stem cell graft donor, collected from the stem cell graft. This chain uses TRBV6-1 with TRBJ1-1; maybe TRBD1 (6 bases). This clonotype was sampled from a human donor who donated a stem cell graft to a child with acute myeloid leukemia. CDR3 residues: CASSRTITGRSTEAFF. The DNA of the CDR3 is TGTGCCAGCAGTCGAACTATCACAGGGCGGAGCACTGAAGCTTTCTTT.